These 25 T cell receptor beta chains were all obtained from the same sample, sequenced in a study of blood T cell repertoires in COVID-19. TCRdb keeps only in-frame clones here, not all; method: immunoSEQ multiplex PCR. This sample has 90,000 to 100,000 clones, with roughly 87% found just once. Material for sequencing was peripheral blood. The receptors derive from a man aged 80 or over with acute or convalescent COVID-19.

The chain links TRBV28 to TRBJ2-1; 8 bases are a match to TRBD2. The CDR3 spans 16 residues. The V segment lost 6 bases and the J segment 1 base; nucleotides outside the gene matches: 8. The germline V gene has CDR1 MDHEN and CDR2 SYDVKM. CDR3 bases: TGTGCCAGCAGCTCTTTTACTAGCGGATCCTACAATGAGCAGTTCTTC. Translated, it gives CASSSFTSGSYNEQFF.

The rearrangement joins TRBV28 to TRBJ2-3; TRBD2 might be the D (7 bases). V shed 4 bases and J shed 7 bases, with 21 bases lying between them. Germline V gene lookup returns CDR1 MDHEN and CDR2 SYDVKM. This CDR3 region has 16 residues. The CDR3 loop is CASSSRGGGDEYTQYF. Written as DNA, the CDR3 is TGTGCCAGCAGTTCCCGTGGAGGGGGGGATGAATATACGCAGTATTTT.

The chain joins TRBV11-3 to TRBJ1-1; unclear D gene. Germline V gene sequence: CDR1 SGHNT, CDR2 YENEEA. The CDR3 has 13 residues. The germline V and J ends were trimmed by 1 base and 1 base, with 4 bases remaining between them. The CDR3 nucleotides are TGTGCCAGCAGCTTAGGAGGGAACACTGAAGCTTTCTTT. Protein product: CASSLGGNTEAFF. Full variable domain (remainder filled in from reference TRBV11-3 and TRBJ1-1): EAGVVQSPRYKIIEKKQPVAFWCNPISGHNTLYWYLQNLGQGPELLIRYENEEAVDDSQLPKDRFSAERLKGVDSTLKIQPAELGDSAVYLCASSLGGNTEAFFGQGTRLTVV.

V usage is TRBV2 and J usage is TRBJ2-7, with 8 bases aligning to TRBD1. Looked up from germline, CDR1 is SNHLY and CDR2 is FYNNEI. The CDR3 loop spans 14 amino acids. The V gene end was trimmed by 11 bases and the J gene end by 3 bases; junction bases not matched to a gene: 12. DNA for the CDR3: TGTGCCGAGAAAAGCAGACAGGGGTACTACGAGCAGTACTTC. This translates into CAEKSRQGYYEQYF. Variable domain in full (rest from reference TRBV2 and TRBJ2-7): EPEVTQTPSHQVTQMGQEVILRCVPISNHLYFYWYRQILGQKVEFLVSFYNNEISEKSEIFDDQFSVERPDGSNFTLKIRSTKLEDSAMYFCAEKSRQGYYEQYFGPGTRLTVT.

The rearrangement links TRBV18 to TRBJ2-3; TRBD1 matches 8 bases. Germline CDR1 and CDR2: KGHSH and LQKENI. The V and J ends lost 3 bases and 5 bases, in that order; junction bases with no gene match: 7. The length of the CDR3 is 15 residues. CDR3 in amino acids: CASSPTGVVGDTQYF. In DNA, the CDR3 is TGTGCCAGCTCACCGACAGGGGTGGTTGGAGATACGCAGTATTTT.

V gene TRBV19 combines with J gene TRBJ2-2; the D gene is possibly TRBD2 (6 bases). V shed 5 bases and J shed 7 bases, with 14 bases lying between them. The CDR3 totals 14 residues. Germline values: CDR1 LNHDA, CDR2 SQIVND (reference sequence). CDR3 region: CASSAGGGIGELFF. CDR3 bases: TGTGCCAGTAGTGCCGGGGGAGGAATCGGGGAGCTGTTTTTT. Filled out from reference TRBV19 and TRBJ2-2, the complete variable domain reads DGGITQSPKYLFRKEGQNVTLSCEQNLNHDAMYWYRQDPGQGLRLIYYSQIVNDFQKGDIAEGYSVSREKKESFPLTVTSAQKNPTAFYLCASSAGGGIGELFFGEGSRLTVL.

V gene TRBV24-1 combines with J gene TRBJ2-5; no clear D. CDR3 length: 13 amino acids. V was cut by 5 bases and J by 7 bases, with 13 bases left in between. CDR1 is KGHDR and CDR2 is SFDVKD in the germline V gene. In nucleotides, the CDR3 is TGTGCCACCAGTGCCCCCGCTTTTAGGACCCAGTACTTC. Protein: CATSAPAFRTQYF.

The chain recombines TRBV12-5 with TRBJ1-1; D ambiguous. Germline V lookup: CDR1 LGHNT, CDR2 FRNRAP. The CDR3 covers 13 residues. The germline V and J ends were trimmed by 7 bases and 4 bases, with 13 bases remaining between them. Here the CDR3 DNA reads TGTGCTAGTGCCCGTGCCTCGGGCACTGAAGCTTTCTTT. It translates to CASARASGTEAFF.

The rearrangement links TRBV4-3 to TRBJ2-3, with 9 nucleotides matching TRBD2. Per germline, CDR1 LGHNA and CDR2 YSLEER. The V segment lost 2 bases and the J segment 3 bases; nucleotides outside the gene matches: 9. The CDR3 extends over 17 amino acids. CDR3 protein: CASSQMWAGGPTDTQYF. In DNA, the CDR3 is TGCGCCAGCAGCCAAATGTGGGCGGGAGGGCCTACAGATACGCAGTATTTT.

This clone showed up just a few times. The chain's CDR3 is CASSIRRGRGNEQFF. The DNA for the CDR3 is TGTGCCAGTAGTATACGCAGGGGGCGCGGGAATGAGCAGTTCTTC. This rearrangement joins TRBV19 to TRBJ2-1; TRBD1 aligns across 8 bases. Germline V lookup: CDR1 LNHDA, CDR2 SQIVND (reference sequence). The CDR3 consists of 15 residues. Trimming at V came to 2 bases and at J to 7 bases, leaving 7 bases not matched to a gene.

The rearrangement uses TRBV5-5 and TRBJ1-1; no clear D. Germline-derived CDR1 and CDR2 are SGHKS and YYEKEE (reference sequence). Trimming removed 1 base at V and 1 base at J, with 8 bases between. This CDR3 is built from 14 residues. CDR3 loop: CASSLITANTEAFF. The CDR3 DNA sequence: TGTGCCAGCAGCTTGATTACAGCGAACACTGAAGCTTTCTTT.

The chain carries TRBV9 and TRBJ2-2; D might be TRBD1 (5 bases). V lost 7 bases, J lost 5 bases, and 18 bases lay in between. The CDR3 length is 15 residues. The germline gives CDR1 SGDLS, CDR2 YYNGEE. Here the CDR3 reads CASSVAGLSTGELFF. The CDR3 coding sequence is TGTGCCAGCTCGGTTGCAGGGCTCAGTACCGGGGAGCTGTTTTTT.

The chain joins TRBV5-6 to TRBJ1-2, with D possibly being TRBD1 (5 bases). V dropped 5 bases and J dropped 7 bases, with 21 bases sitting between them. The CDR3 is 15 residues long. In germline, CDR1 is SGHDT, CDR2 YYEEEE. CDR3 sequence: CASSYLGPGVGGYTF. CDR3 in DNA: TGTGCCAGCAGTTATTTGGGCCCGGGGGTAGGTGGCTACACCTTC.

This sequence joins TRBV6-5 and TRBJ2-7, with D possibly matching TRBD2 (7 bases). This CDR3 is 14 amino acids long. The V end lost 6 bases, the J end lost 3 bases, and 15 bases lay between the germline ends. Germline CDR1 MNHEY, CDR2 SVGAGI. The CDR3 here is CASSYTGRGYEQYF. The CDR3 coding sequence is TGTGCCAGCAGCTACACAGGGAGGGGCTACGAGCAGTACTTC.

The gene calls are TRBV24-1 and TRBJ2-2; 11 nucleotides align to TRBD2. V was clipped by 5 bases and J by 0 bases; unmatched bases: 7. This CDR3 contains 18 residues. The germline V gene encodes CDR1 KGHDR and CDR2 SFDVKD. The DNA for the CDR3 is TGTGCCACCAGTGGGCGGACTAGCGGGCACACGAACACCGGGGAGCTGTTTTTT. Its translation is CATSGRTSGHTNTGELFF.

This chain uses TRBV25-1 with TRBJ1-1; no firm D call. V was cut by 7 bases and J by 4 bases, with 16 bases left in between. The germline CDR1 and CDR2 sequences are MGHDK and SYGVNS. This CDR3 is built from 14 residues. The CDR3 nucleotides read TGTGCCAGCATAGCCCCCGGACTGGGCACTGAAGCTTTCTTT. This codes for CASIAPGLGTEAFF.

The count of this clone is one. In DNA, the CDR3 is TGTGCCAGTAACCCCAGGGTCGGTGATCAGCCCCAGCATTTT. This encodes CASNPRVGDQPQHF. V is TRBV19 and J is TRBJ1-5, with a weak D call TRBD1 (5 bases). Germline values: CDR1 LNHDA, CDR2 SQIVND (reference sequence). V lost 7 bases and J 5 bases, leaving 15 bases between the germline ends. The CDR3 runs 14 residues.

This chain links TRBV21-1 with TRBJ2-5; whether TRBD1, the table's D call, matches the DNA was not checked. TRBV21-1 has pseudogene status. The CDR3 spans 18 residues. The CDR3 is CASSKDRGRREGWETQYF. CDR3 coding DNA: TGTGCCAGCAGCAAAGACAGGGGGCGACGGGAGGGATGGGAGACCCAGTACTTC.

This chain connects TRBV27 to TRBJ2-5, with 7 positions matching TRBD2. There are 17 residues in the CDR3. Trimming took 2 bases from V and 1 from J; bases not matched to a gene: 10. Germline V CDR1 and CDR2: MNHEY, SMNVEV (reference sequence). The CDR3 DNA reads TGTGCCAGCAGTTTAAGGAGGCCGGGGGGATTCCAAGAGACCCAGTACTTC. This gives the protein CASSLRRPGGFQETQYF.

V gene TRBV2 combines with J gene TRBJ1-5; 8 bases line up with TRBD1. Germline assignment: CDR1 SNHLY and CDR2 FYNNEI. V dropped 6 bases and J dropped 0; count of bases not matched to a gene: 4. The CDR3 is 15 amino acids. The CDR3 sequence: CASRRTGFSNQPQHF. Written as DNA, the CDR3 is TGTGCCAGCAGGAGGACAGGGTTTAGCAATCAGCCCCAGCATTTT.

The CDR3 DNA reads TGTGCCTCCAGCCCTGAAGCTGCGGTGGACACGCGCTCGGGCTACACCTTC. This sequence encodes CASSPEAAVDTRSGYTF. V gene TRBV19 combines with J gene TRBJ1-2, with a weak D call TRBD1 (5 bases). V was pared by 11 bases and J by 8 bases, with 33 bases between. Germline CDR1 LNHDA, CDR2 SQIVND (reference sequence). This CDR3 spans 17 amino acids.

This chain links TRBV28 with TRBJ1-1; perhaps TRBD1 as D (6 bases). CDR3 length equals 15 residues. Germline-derived CDR1 and CDR2 are MDHEN and SYDVKM. Trimming took 0 bases from V and 2 from J, leaving 10 bases between them. Here the CDR3 reads CASSLWTGSNTEAFF. As DNA, the CDR3 is TGTGCCAGCAGTTTATGGACAGGCAGCAACACTGAAGCTTTCTTT.

The chain uses TRBV10-2 and TRBJ1-5; D unresolved. Germline loops: CDR1 WSHSY, CDR2 SAAADI. Trimming removed 3 bases at V and 3 bases at J, with 15 bases between. This CDR3 has 16 residues. CDR3 region: CASSEAGRTLNQPQHF. CDR3 DNA: TGCGCCAGCAGTGAAGCTGGGCGCACACTCAATCAGCCCCAGCATTTT.

V gene TRBV18 combines with J gene TRBJ2-1; D is unresolved. Germline V gene sequence: CDR1 KGHSH, CDR2 LQKENI. This CDR3 contains 14 residues. Trimming took 0 bases from V and 5 from J, leaving 8 bases between them. CDR3 nucleotide sequence: TGTGCCAGCTCACCACCGCCAGGTAACAATGAGCAGTTCTTC. It yields the protein CASSPPPGNNEQFF.

The V and J genes are TRBV7-2 and TRBJ2-5, with 9 bases fitting TRBD2. Germline V gives CDR1 SGHTA, CDR2 FQGNSA. There are 16 residues in the CDR3. With 4 bases clipped from V and 0 bases from J, the junction kept 6 bases outside the gene matches. CDR3 protein: CASSSLSGGYQETQYF. As DNA, the CDR3 is TGTGCCAGCAGCTCCCTCAGCGGGGGGTACCAAGAGACCCAGTACTTC.